This T cell receptor beta chain came from a study of Ad26.COV2.S vaccination and SARS-CoV-2 variants. The wider study: Administration of Ad26.COV2.S was intramuscular, either once or twice 56 days apart. The study, taken as a whole, reports: Recipients of either vaccine or placebo displayed similar breadth of non-spike TCRs. It is possible that the TCR breadth and depth analyses underestimated the total T cell responses.

Treatment defined: about 20 received Ad26.COV2.S at low or high dose, single or two shots; about five received placebo; per-sample allocation not given. Collection of samples fell on day 63 after the first vaccine or placebo injection. On this clone: Its specificity is unknown. At the DNA level, this CDR3 is encoded by other sequences in the same sample as well.

Produced via immunoSEQ multiplex PCR; TCRdb's table is partial and in-frame only. The repertoire holds 350,000 to 500,000 clones, with around 87% as singletons. Trimming removed 4 bases at V and 3 bases at J, with 10 bases between. Germline CDR1 reads SGHRS; CDR2 reads YFSETQ. This CDR3 comprises 13 residues. Source: peripheral blood, taken in a trial of Ad26.COV2.S vaccine versus placebo. This clonotype originated in a person between 18 and 65 years old who received the Ad26.COV2.S COVID-19 vaccine or a placebo. The chain links TRBV5-1 to TRBJ1-2; tentative D call: TRBD1 (6 bases). The CDR3 DNA sequence: TGCGCCAGCAGCGTGGACAGAGACTATGGCTACACCTTC. It is translated as CASSVDRDYGYTF.